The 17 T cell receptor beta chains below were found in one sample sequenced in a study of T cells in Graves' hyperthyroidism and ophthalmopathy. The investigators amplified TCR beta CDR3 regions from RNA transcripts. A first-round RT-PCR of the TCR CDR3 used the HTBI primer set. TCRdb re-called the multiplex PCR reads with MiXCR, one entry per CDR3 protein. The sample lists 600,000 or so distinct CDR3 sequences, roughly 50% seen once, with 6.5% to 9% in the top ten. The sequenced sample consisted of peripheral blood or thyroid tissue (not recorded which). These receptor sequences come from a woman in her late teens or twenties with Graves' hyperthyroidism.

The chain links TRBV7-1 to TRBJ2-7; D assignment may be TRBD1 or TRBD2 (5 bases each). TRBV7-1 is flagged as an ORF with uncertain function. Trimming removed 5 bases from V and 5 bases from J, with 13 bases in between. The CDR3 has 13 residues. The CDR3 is CASSQKGTDEQYF. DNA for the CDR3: TGTGCCAGCAGCCAGAAGGGGACCGACGAGCAGTACTTC.

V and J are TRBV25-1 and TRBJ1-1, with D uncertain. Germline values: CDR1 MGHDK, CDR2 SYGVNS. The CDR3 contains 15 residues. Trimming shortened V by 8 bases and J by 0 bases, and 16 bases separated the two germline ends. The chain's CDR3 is CASSPTLSVNTEAFF. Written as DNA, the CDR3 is TGTGCCAGCTCACCAACGCTAAGCGTGAACACTGAAGCTTTCTTT. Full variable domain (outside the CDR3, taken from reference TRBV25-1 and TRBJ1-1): EADIYQTPRYLVIGTGKKITLECSQTMGHDKMYWYQQDPGMELHLIHYSYGVNSTEKGDLSSESTVSRIRTEHFPLTLESARPSHTSQYLCASSPTLSVNTEAFFGQGTRLTVV.

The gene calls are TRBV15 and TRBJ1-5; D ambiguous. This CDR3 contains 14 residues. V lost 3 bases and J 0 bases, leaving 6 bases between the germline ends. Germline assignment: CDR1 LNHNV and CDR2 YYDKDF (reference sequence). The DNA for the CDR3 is TGTGCCACCAGCAGCGTTGGTAGCAATCAGCCCCAGCATTTT. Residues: CATSSVGSNQPQHF. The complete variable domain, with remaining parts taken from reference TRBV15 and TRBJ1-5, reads DAMVIQNPRYQVTQFGKPVTLSCSQTLNHNVMYWYQQKSSQAPKLLFHYYDKDFNNEADTPDNFQSRRPNTSFCFLDIRSPGLGDTAMYLCATSSVGSNQPQHFGDGTRLSIL.

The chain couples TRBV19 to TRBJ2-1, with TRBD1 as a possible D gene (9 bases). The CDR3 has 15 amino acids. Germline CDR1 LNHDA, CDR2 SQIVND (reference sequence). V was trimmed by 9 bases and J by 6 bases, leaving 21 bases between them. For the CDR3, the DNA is TGTGCCAGCAGCGTAGCGGGGACAGGGATCAATGAGCAGTTCTTC. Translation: CASSVAGTGINEQFF.

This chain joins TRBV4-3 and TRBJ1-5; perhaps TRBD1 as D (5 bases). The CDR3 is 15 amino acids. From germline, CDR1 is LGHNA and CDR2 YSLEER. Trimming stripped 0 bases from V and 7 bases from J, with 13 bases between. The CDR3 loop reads CASSQDHGDGQPQHF. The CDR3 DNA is TGCGCCAGCAGCCAAGATCACGGGGACGGGCAGCCCCAGCATTTT.

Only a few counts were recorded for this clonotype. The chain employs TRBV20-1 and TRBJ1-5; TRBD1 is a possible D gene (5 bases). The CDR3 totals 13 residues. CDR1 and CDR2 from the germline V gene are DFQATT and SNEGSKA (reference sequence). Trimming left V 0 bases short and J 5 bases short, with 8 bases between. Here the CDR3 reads CSAREEGDQPQHF. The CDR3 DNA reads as TGCAGTGCTAGAGAAGAAGGGGATCAGCCCCAGCATTTT.

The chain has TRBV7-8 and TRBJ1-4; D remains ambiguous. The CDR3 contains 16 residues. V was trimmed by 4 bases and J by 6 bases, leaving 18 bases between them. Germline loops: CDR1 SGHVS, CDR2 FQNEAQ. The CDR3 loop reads CASSSTGARAYEKLFF. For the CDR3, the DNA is TGTGCCAGCAGCTCCACGGGAGCCCGGGCTTATGAAAAACTGTTTTTT.

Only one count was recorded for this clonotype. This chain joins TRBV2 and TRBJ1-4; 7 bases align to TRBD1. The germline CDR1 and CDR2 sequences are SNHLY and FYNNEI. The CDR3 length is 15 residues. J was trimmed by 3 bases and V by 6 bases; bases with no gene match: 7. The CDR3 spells CASSQTGVANEKLFF. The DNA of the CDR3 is TGTGCCAGCAGCCAAACAGGGGTTGCTAATGAAAAACTGTTTTTT. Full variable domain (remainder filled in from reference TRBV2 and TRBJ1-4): EPEVTQTPSHQVTQMGQEVILRCVPISNHLYFYWYRQILGQKVEFLVSFYNNEISEKSEIFDDQFSVERPDGSNFTLKIRSTKLEDSAMYFCASSQTGVANEKLFFGSGTQLSVL.

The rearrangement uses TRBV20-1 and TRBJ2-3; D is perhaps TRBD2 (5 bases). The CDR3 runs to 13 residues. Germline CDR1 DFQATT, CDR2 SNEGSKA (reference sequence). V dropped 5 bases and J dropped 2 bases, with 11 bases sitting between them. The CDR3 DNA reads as TGCAGTGCTGGGGAGACCTCCACAGATACGCAGTATTTT. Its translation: CSAGETSTDTQYF.

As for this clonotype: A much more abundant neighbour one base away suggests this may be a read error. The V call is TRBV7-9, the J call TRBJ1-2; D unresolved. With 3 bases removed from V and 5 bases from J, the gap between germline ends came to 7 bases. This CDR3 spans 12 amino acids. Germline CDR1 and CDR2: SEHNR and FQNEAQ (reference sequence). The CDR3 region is CASSFTQYGYTF. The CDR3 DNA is TGTGCCAGCAGCTTTACACAGTATGGCTACACCTTC. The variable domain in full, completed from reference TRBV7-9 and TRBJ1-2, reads DTGVSQNPRHKITKRGQNVTFRCDPISEHNRLYWYRQTLGQGPEFLTYFQNEAQLEKSRLLSDRFSAERPKGSFSTLEIQRTEQGDSAMYLCASSFTQYGYTFGSGTRLTVV.

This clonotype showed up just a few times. The CDR3 loop is CSARVPSTYEQYF. Here the CDR3 DNA reads TGCAGTGCTAGAGTCCCCTCAACCTACGAGCAGTACTTC. V usage is TRBV20-1 and J usage is TRBJ2-7; D gene unclear. The V end was cut by 1 base, the J end by 2 bases, with 9 bases between. CDR3 size: 13 residues. CDR1 is DFQATT, CDR2 SNEGSKA, per germline (reference sequence).

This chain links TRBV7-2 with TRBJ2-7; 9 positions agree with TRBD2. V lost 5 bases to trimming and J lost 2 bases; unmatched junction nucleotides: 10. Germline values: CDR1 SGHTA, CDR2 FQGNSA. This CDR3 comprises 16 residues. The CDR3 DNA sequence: TGTGCCAGCAGCCCCGGTTCTGCGGGAGGGACCTACGAGCAGTACTTC. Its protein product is CASSPGSAGGTYEQYF.

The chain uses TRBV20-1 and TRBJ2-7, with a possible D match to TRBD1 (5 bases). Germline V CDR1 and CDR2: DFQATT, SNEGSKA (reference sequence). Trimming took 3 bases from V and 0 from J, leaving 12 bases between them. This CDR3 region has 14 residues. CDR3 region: CSASRGARSYEQYF. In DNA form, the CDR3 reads TGCAGTGCTAGCCGTGGGGCACGCTCCTACGAGCAGTACTTC.

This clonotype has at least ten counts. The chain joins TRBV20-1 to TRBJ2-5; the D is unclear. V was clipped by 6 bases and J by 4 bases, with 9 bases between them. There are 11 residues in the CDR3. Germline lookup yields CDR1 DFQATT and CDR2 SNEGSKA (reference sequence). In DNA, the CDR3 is TGCAGTGCCGGGCCGGGAGAGACCCAGTACTTC. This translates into CSAGPGETQYF.

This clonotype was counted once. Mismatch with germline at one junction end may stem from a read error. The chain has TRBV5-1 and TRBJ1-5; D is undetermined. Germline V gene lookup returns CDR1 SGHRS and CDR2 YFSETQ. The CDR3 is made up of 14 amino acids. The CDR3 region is CASFPGGSNQPQHF. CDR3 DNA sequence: TGTGCCAGTTTCCCGGGTGGGAGCAATCAGCCCCAGCATTTT.

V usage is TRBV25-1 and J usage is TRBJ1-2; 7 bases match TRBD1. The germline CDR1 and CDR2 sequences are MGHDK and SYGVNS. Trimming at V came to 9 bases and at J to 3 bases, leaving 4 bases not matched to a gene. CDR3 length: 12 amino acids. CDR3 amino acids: CARQGRDYGYTF. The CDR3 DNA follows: TGTGCCAGACAGGGGAGGGACTATGGCTACACCTTC.

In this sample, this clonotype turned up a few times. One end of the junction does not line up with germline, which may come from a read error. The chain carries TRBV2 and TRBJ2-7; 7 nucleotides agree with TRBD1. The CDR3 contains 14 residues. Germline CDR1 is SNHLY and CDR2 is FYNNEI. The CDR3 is CASSYDRANYGQYF. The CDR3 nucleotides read TGTGCCAGCAGTTACGACAGGGCTAACTACGGGCAGTACTTC.